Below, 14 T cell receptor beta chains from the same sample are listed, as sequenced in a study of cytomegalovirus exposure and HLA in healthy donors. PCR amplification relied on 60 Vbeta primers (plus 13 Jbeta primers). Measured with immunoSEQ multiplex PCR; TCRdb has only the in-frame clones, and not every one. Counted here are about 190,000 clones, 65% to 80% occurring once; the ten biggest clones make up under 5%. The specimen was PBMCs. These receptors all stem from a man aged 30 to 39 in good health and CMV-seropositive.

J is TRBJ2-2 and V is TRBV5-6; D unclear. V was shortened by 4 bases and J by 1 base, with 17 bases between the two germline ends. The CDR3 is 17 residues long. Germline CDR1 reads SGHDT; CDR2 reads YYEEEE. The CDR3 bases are TGTGCCAGCAGCCCCTATAGAAGACTCCAGAACACCGGGGAGCTGTTTTTT. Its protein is CASSPYRRLQNTGELFF.

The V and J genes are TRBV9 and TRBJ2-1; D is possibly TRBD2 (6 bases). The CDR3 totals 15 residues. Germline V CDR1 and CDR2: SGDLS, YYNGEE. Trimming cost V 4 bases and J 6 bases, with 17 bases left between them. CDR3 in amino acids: CASSSSGGLINEQFF. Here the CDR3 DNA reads TGTGCCAGCAGCTCGAGTGGAGGGCTGATCAATGAGCAGTTCTTC.

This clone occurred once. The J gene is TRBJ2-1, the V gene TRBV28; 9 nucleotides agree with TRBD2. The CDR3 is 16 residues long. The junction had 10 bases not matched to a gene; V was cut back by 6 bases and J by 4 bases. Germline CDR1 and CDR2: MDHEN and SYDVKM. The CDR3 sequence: CASSRDSGRWYNEQFF. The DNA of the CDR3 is TGTGCCAGCAGCCGAGATAGCGGGAGATGGTACAATGAGCAGTTCTTC.

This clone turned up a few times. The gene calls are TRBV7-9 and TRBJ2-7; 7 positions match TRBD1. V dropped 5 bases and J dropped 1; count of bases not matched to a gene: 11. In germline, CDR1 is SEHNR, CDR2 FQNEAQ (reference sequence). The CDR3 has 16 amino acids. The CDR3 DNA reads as TGTGCCAGCAGCCAAACAGGGGTCACCTTATCCTACGAGCAGTACTTC. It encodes CASSQTGVTLSYEQYF.

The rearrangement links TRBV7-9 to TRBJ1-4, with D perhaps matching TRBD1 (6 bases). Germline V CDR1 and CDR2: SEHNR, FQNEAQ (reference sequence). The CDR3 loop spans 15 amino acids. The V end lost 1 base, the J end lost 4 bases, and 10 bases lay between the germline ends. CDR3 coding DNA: TGTGCCAGCAGCTTAGGGGGACAAATTAATGAAAAACTGTTTTTT. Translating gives CASSLGGQINEKLFF.

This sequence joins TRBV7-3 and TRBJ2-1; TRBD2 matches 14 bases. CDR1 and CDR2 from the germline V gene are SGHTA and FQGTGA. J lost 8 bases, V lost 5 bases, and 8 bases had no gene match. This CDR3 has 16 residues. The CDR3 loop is CASSLGLAGVIDEQFF. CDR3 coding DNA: TGTGCCAGCAGCCTGGGACTAGCGGGAGTCATCGATGAGCAGTTCTTC.

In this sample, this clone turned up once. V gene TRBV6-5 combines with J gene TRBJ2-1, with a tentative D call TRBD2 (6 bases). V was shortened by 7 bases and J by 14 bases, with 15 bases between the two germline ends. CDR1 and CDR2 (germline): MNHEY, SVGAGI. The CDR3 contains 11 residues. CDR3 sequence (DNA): TGTGCCAGCACGTCCGGGGGTAGAAAGTTCTTC. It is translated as CASTSGGRKFF.

CDR3 residues: CASSLEGANEKLFF. CDR3 nucleotides: TGTGCCAGCAGCTTGGAGGGGGCTAATGAAAAACTGTTTTTT. V and J are TRBV5-4 and TRBJ1-4; perhaps TRBD1 as D (6 bases). This CDR3 comprises 14 residues. Trimming shortened V by 0 bases and J by 3 bases, and 6 bases separated the two germline ends. Per germline, CDR1 SGHNT and CDR2 YYREEE (reference sequence). The variable domain in full, completed from reference TRBV5-4 and TRBJ1-4, reads ETGVTQSPTHLIKTRGQQVTLRCSSQSGHNTVSWYQQALGQGPQFIFQYYREEENGRGNFPPRFSGLQFPNYSSELNVNALELDDSALYLCASSLEGANEKLFFGSGTQLSVL.

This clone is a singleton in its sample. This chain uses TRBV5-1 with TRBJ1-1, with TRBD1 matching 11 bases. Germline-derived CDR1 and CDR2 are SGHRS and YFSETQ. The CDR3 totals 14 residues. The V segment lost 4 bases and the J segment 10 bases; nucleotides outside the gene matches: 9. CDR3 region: CASSVGQGAPSAFF. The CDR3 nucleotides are TGCGCCAGCAGCGTCGGACAGGGGGCACCCTCAGCTTTCTTT.

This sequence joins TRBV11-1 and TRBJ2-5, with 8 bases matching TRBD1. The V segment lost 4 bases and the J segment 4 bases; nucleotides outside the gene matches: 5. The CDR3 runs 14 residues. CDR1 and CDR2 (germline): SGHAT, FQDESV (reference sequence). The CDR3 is CASSSGQGRETQYF. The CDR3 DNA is TGTGCCAGCAGCTCCGGACAGGGACGAGAGACCCAGTACTTC.

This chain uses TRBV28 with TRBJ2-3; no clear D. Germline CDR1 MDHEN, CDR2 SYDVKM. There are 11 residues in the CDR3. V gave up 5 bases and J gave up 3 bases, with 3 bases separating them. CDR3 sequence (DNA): TGTGCCAGCAGTCAGACAGATACGCAGTATTTT. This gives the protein CASSQTDTQYF. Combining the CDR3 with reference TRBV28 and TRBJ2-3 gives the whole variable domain DVKVTQSSRYLVKRTGEKVFLECVQDMDHENMFWYRQDPGLGLRLIYFSYDVKMKEKGDIPEGYSVSREKKERFSLILESASTNQTSMYLCASSQTDTQYFGPGTRLTVL.

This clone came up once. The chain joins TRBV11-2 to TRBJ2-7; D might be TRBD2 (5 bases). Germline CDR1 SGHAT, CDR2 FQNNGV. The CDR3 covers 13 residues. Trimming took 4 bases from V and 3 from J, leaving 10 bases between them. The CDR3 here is CASSSTTNYEQYF. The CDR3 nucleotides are TGTGCCAGCAGCTCGACTACTAACTACGAGCAGTACTTC.

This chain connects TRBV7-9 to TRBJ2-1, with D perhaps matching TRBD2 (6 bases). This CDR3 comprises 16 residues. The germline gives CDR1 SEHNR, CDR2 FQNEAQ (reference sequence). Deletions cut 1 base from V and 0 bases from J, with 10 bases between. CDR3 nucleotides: TGTGCCAGCAGCTTAGTGGGGGGAAGCTCCTACAATGAGCAGTTCTTC. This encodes CASSLVGGSSYNEQFF.

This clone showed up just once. CDR3 coding DNA: TGTGCCACCGGCTCCGACGGACAGTCAAATCAGCCCCAGCATTTT. This sequence encodes CATGSDGQSNQPQHF. This chain joins TRBV6-6 and TRBJ1-5; D might be TRBD1 (6 bases). The V gene's germline CDR1 is MNHNY and CDR2 SVGAGI (reference sequence). This CDR3 region has 15 residues. Trimming shortened V by 10 bases and J by 4 bases, and 20 bases separated the two germline ends.